The 18 T cell receptor beta chains listed next were all sequenced from one sample in a study of cytomegalovirus exposure and HLA in healthy donors (dated by TCRdb to 2017 to 2019). Receptor amplification or capture employed the immunoSEQ multiplex PCR assay. For the multiplex PCR, a mixture combining 60 forward primers for TCR Vbeta segments and 13 reverse primers for TCR Jbeta segments was used. Entries here come from immuneACCESS through TCRdb and include only in-frame sequences with V and J called. Some clones fail to appear in such tables; in the studies checked, an unresolved V gene covers under half of the shortfall, and the cause of the remainder is unknown. The sample table shows 100,000 to 150,000 clones, and approximately 10% are seen once. The top ten clones comprise approximately 4.4% of the sample. Specimen: PBMCs. These receptor sequences come from a woman aged 18-29 years in good health and CMV-seropositive.

This clone was detected a few times. Written as DNA, the CDR3 is TGTGCCACTCCCCCCCCCGGGACAGGGACCTACAATGAGCAGTTCTTC. Its translation is CATPPPGTGTYNEQFF. The chain is built from TRBV5-8 and TRBJ2-1; 9 bases are shared with TRBD1. Germline CDR1 is SGHTS and CDR2 is YDEGEE. Trimming cost V 9 bases and J 2 bases; bases outside gene matches: 12. The CDR3 is made up of 16 amino acids.

This clone was seen more than once but under ten times. The V and J genes are TRBV7-2 and TRBJ1-1, with 9 bases that match TRBD1. The CDR3 extends over 15 amino acids. Germline V lookup: CDR1 SGHTA, CDR2 FQGNSA. J lost 0 bases, V lost 5 bases, and 4 bases had no gene match. The CDR3 sequence is CASSRGTGMNTEAFF. CDR3 DNA: TGTGCCAGCAGCCGAGGGACAGGGATGAACACTGAAGCTTTCTTT.

The chain couples TRBV13 to TRBJ2-3; 8 nucleotides align to TRBD2. Trimming removed 6 bases from V and 1 base from J; junction bases left unmatched: 6. CDR1 and CDR2 from the germline V gene are PRHDT and FYEKMQ (reference sequence). The CDR3 totals 15 residues. Written as DNA, the CDR3 is TGTGCCAGCAGTCCCAGCGGGAGCGGCACAGATACGCAGTATTTT. It translates to CASSPSGSGTDTQYF.

The J gene is TRBJ2-7, the V gene TRBV6-1; D not resolved. This CDR3 is 14 amino acids long. Looked up from germline, CDR1 is MNHNS and CDR2 is SASEGT. V lost 8 bases, J lost 2 bases, and 16 bases lay in between. The CDR3, as DNA: TGTGCCAGCTTGTCCAGCGTCGGTGCCTACGAGCAGTACTTC. Translated, it gives CASLSSVGAYEQYF.

This clone turned up a few times. V and J are TRBV7-6 and TRBJ2-2; D uncertain. In germline, CDR1 is SGHVS, CDR2 FNYEAQ. CDR3 length: 13 amino acids. The V end was cut by 1 base, the J end by 8 bases, with 8 bases between. Here the CDR3 DNA reads TGTGCCAGCAGCTTAGACGCGGCAGGGGAGCTGTTTTTT. It codes for CASSLDAAGELFF.

This clone was seen more than once but under ten times. The genes are TRBV27 and TRBJ1-2; 8 nucleotides agree with TRBD1. The CDR3 runs 13 residues. V was pared by 6 bases and J by 6 bases, with 6 bases of the junction left unmatched. CDR1 and CDR2 from the germline V gene are MNHEY and SMNVEV (reference sequence). The CDR3 loop is CASRARGLDGYTF. The DNA for the CDR3 is TGTGCCAGCAGAGCCAGGGGGCTGGATGGCTACACCTTC.

The gene calls are TRBV7-2 and TRBJ2-1; 9 nucleotides agree with TRBD2. Germline V CDR1 and CDR2: SGHTA, FQGNSA. The length of the CDR3 is 17 residues. Trimming removed 5 bases from V and 3 bases from J; junction bases left unmatched: 11. CDR3 nucleotides: TGTGCCAGCAGCCCCCAGATAGCTAGCGGGATCTACAATGAGCAGTTCTTC. Its translation: CASSPQIASGIYNEQFF.

J is TRBJ2-1 and V is TRBV27; TRBD2 matches 8 bases. The ends lost 1 base at V and 7 bases at J; junction bases unmatched: 3. CDR1 and CDR2 from the germline V gene are MNHEY and SMNVEV (reference sequence). The CDR3 totals 14 residues. CDR3 DNA: TGTGCCAGCAGTTTATGGGCGGGAGGAAATGAGCAGTTCTTC. Residues: CASSLWAGGNEQFF.

This clone was detected a few times. The rearrangement joins TRBV30 to TRBJ2-3; D remains ambiguous. The V end lost 6 bases, the J end lost 0 bases, and 7 bases lay between the germline ends. CDR3 size: 12 residues. CDR1 is GTSNPN, CDR2 SVGIG, per germline (reference sequence). The CDR3 region is CACTRSTDTQYF. CDR3 DNA sequence: TGTGCCTGCACCCGGAGCACAGATACGCAGTATTTT.

The genes are TRBV7-9 and TRBJ2-3, with TRBD2 matching 8 bases. The V gene end was trimmed by 4 bases and the J gene end by 0 bases; junction bases not matched to a gene: 9. The CDR3 consists of 17 residues. Per germline, CDR1 SEHNR and CDR2 FQNEAQ (reference sequence). The DNA for the CDR3 is TGTGCCAGCAGCTCCCCAACTAGCGGACCTAGCACAGATACGCAGTATTTT. Protein product: CASSSPTSGPSTDTQYF.

The chain recombines TRBV2 with TRBJ2-1; weak D call: TRBD2 (6 bases). The V and J ends lost 7 bases and 9 bases respectively, with 7 bases between them. The CDR3 is 10 residues long. Germline assignment: CDR1 SNHLY and CDR2 FYNNEI. The CDR3: CASNGGEQFF. The CDR3 DNA reads TGTGCCAGCAACGGGGGTGAGCAGTTCTTC.

This clone showed up just a few times. V is TRBV29-1 and J is TRBJ1-2; TRBD1 aligns across 7 bases. CDR1 SQVTM and CDR2 ANQGSEA come from the germline V gene. Losses at the gene ends were 7 bases for V and 4 bases for J; bases not matched to a gene: 6. The length of the CDR3 is 12 residues. The CDR3 reads CSGTGDGYGYTF. The CDR3 DNA reads TGCAGCGGTACAGGGGATGGCTATGGCTACACCTTC.

This clone appeared a few times. This chain uses TRBV6-5 with TRBJ1-4; D unclear. CDR3 length equals 16 residues. Germline assignment: CDR1 MNHEY and CDR2 SVGAGI. V lost 2 bases to trimming and J lost 1 base, with 11 bases between them. CDR3 protein: CASSYAAGGTNEKLFF. CDR3 DNA: TGTGCCAGCAGTTACGCCGCAGGTGGAACTAATGAAAAACTGTTTTTT.

This clone was picked up a small number of times. V and J are TRBV5-1 and TRBJ1-6, with D perhaps matching TRBD1 (5 bases). Trimming stripped 7 bases from V and 5 bases from J, with 7 bases between. CDR1 SGHRS and CDR2 YFSETQ come from the germline V gene. The CDR3 is 12 residues long. The CDR3 sequence: CASQGDNSPLHF. CDR3 bases: TGCGCCAGCCAAGGGGATAATTCACCCCTCCACTTT.

The chain is built from TRBV9 and TRBJ2-1; 9 bases map to TRBD1. After removal of 4 bases from V and 4 bases from J, the junction contained 3 bases not matched to a gene. The CDR3 totals 14 residues. Germline CDR1 SGDLS, CDR2 YYNGEE. CDR3 sequence (DNA): TGTGCCAGCAGCCCACAGGGGGCTTACAATGAGCAGTTCTTC. Translation: CASSPQGAYNEQFF.

The chain employs TRBV18 and TRBJ1-4; 9 bases fit TRBD1. The CDR3 is 15 amino acids. Germline trimming cut 5 bases from V and 3 bases from J; bases unmatched to any gene: 4. Germline V lookup: CDR1 KGHSH, CDR2 LQKENI. CDR3 in DNA: TGTGCCAGCTCAGAACAGGGGGCCGCTAATGAAAAACTGTTTTTT. Translating gives CASSEQGAANEKLFF.

The CDR3 DNA reads as TGTGCCAGCAGCCCCTCAGCAGGGTTCGATCAGCCCCAGCATTTT. Residues: CASSPSAGFDQPQHF. The rearrangement uses TRBV4-2 and TRBJ1-5; a possible D gene is TRBD1 (5 bases). This CDR3 has 15 amino acids. V dropped 4 bases and J dropped 5 bases, with 15 bases sitting between them. In germline, CDR1 is LGHNA, CDR2 YNFKEQ.

This clone was counted between two and nine times. The V gene is TRBV29-1, the J gene TRBJ2-7; 7 bases align to TRBD2. Unmatched junction bases numbered 3, after V lost 8 bases and J lost 2 bases. The V gene's germline CDR1 is SQVTM and CDR2 ANQGSEA. This CDR3 has 11 residues. CDR3 nucleotide sequence: TGCAGCTGCCGGGGGGCCTACGAGCAGTACTTC. Protein product: CSCRGAYEQYF.